This T cell receptor (beta chain) derives from a study of cytomegalovirus exposure and HLA in healthy donors. Notes on the study in general: Associated with HLA alleles at 0.05 false discovery rate in a later analysis were 17,000 or so TCR beta sequences. The CMV antigen specificity of a few CMV-associated chains was confirmed through in vitro analysis. In an earlier analysis, about 87% or about 30%: the productive usage of most TCR beta V segments.

Germline V gene lookup returns CDR1 GTSNPN and CDR2 SVGIG (reference sequence). The CDR3 covers 15 residues. Trimming at V came to 0 bases and at J to 4 bases, leaving 6 bases not matched to a gene. PCR involved 60 Vbeta and 13 Jbeta primers. The table came from immunoSEQ multiplex PCR; TCRdb's copy has only in-frame clones and leaves some out. The data show around 150,000 clones, around four fifths seen once. In regard to this clone: Its antigen remains unknown.

The chain has TRBV30 and TRBJ2-3; 8 bases align to TRBD1. The specimen was PBMCs. This sequence originates from a man in his late teens or twenties in good health and CMV-seropositive. CDR3 in amino acids: CAWSVLDRESDTQYF. As DNA, the CDR3 is TGTGCCTGGAGTGTCTTGGACAGGGAGTCAGATACGCAGTATTTT. Complete variable domain (other parts from reference TRBV30 and TRBJ2-3): SQTIHQWPATLVQPVGSPLSLECTVEGTSNPNLYWYRQAAGRGLQLLFYSVGIGQISSEVPQNLSASRPQDRQFILSSKKLLLSDSGFYLCAWSVLDRESDTQYFGPGTRLTVL.